The 17 T cell receptor beta chains presented below share a single source sample, sequenced in a study of cytomegalovirus exposure and HLA in healthy donors. The PCR ran on 60 Vbeta and 13 Jbeta primers. Clones were read by immunoSEQ multiplex PCR, and TCRdb kept only the in-frame ones, dropping some. The data show some 200,000 clones, around 80% seen once. The sequenced sample consisted of PBMCs. These TCRs come from a man aged 35 to 55 in good health and CMV-seropositive.

The chain joins TRBV30 to TRBJ2-3, with D tentatively TRBD2 (6 bases). CDR3 size: 16 residues. The V gene lost 4 bases and the J gene lost 0 bases, with 17 bases spanning the gap. CDR1 is GTSNPN and CDR2 is SVGIG in the germline V gene (reference sequence). CDR3 loop: CAWMGGRDSSTDTQYF. CDR3 bases: TGTGCCTGGATGGGGGGAAGAGATAGTAGCACAGATACGCAGTATTTT.

The genes are TRBV5-1 and TRBJ1-1; perhaps TRBD1 as D (6 bases). Germline-derived CDR1 and CDR2 are SGHRS and YFSETQ. Trimming took off 2 bases at V and 1 base at J, with 9 bases between the two ends. CDR3 length equals 14 residues. CDR3 sequence reads: CASSFQGTNTEAFF. For the CDR3, the DNA is TGCGCCAGCAGCTTTCAGGGGACGAACACTGAAGCTTTCTTT.

The chain uses TRBV7-8 and TRBJ2-3; TRBD1 matches 8 bases. The length of the CDR3 is 15 residues. Per germline, CDR1 SGHVS and CDR2 FQNEAQ. J gave up 6 bases and V 3 bases, and 8 bases lay outside the gene matches. CDR3 DNA sequence: TGTGCCAGCAGCTTCCAACAGGGGGTCACCGATACGCAGTATTTT. Residues: CASSFQQGVTDTQYF.

V is TRBV27 and J is TRBJ2-7, with D tentatively TRBD1 (5 bases). CDR1 is MNHEY, CDR2 SMNVEV, per germline (reference sequence). The CDR3 contains 13 residues. V was cut by 4 bases and J by 0 bases, with 7 bases left in between. This CDR3 is CASSWGSSYEQYF. Written as DNA, the CDR3 is TGTGCCAGCAGTTGGGGCAGCTCCTACGAGCAGTACTTC.

The genes are TRBV2 and TRBJ2-5, with 7 nucleotides matching TRBD1. The trim removed 8 bases at V and 2 bases at J, leaving 5 bases unmatched. The length of the CDR3 is 13 residues. Germline V CDR1 and CDR2: SNHLY, FYNNEI. The CDR3 here is CASLRDRQETQYF. The CDR3 nucleotides are TGTGCCAGCCTCCGGGACAGACAAGAGACCCAGTACTTC. The full variable domain, completed using reference TRBV2 and TRBJ2-5, is EPEVTQTPSHQVTQMGQEVILRCVPISNHLYFYWYRQILGQKVEFLVSFYNNEISEKSEIFDDQFSVERPDGSNFTLKIRSTKLEDSAMYFCASLRDRQETQYFGPGTRLLVL.

V gene TRBV7-9 combines with J gene TRBJ1-6; possible D gene TRBD1, 5 bases. This CDR3 spans 12 amino acids. V lost 4 bases and J 9 bases, leaving 7 bases between the germline ends. CDR1 SEHNR and CDR2 FQNEAQ come from the germline V gene (reference sequence). The CDR3 sequence is CASSSRVSPLHF. The CDR3 DNA is TGTGCCAGCAGCTCCAGGGTTTCACCCCTCCACTTT.

This rearrangement joins TRBV18 to TRBJ1-2; 7 nucleotides match TRBD1. CDR1 and CDR2 from the germline V gene are KGHSH and LQKENI. The CDR3 consists of 14 residues. With V trimmed by 0 bases and J by 3 bases, 1 base remained unmatched. The CDR3 loop is CASSPPTGHYGYTF. In DNA form, the CDR3 reads TGTGCCAGCTCACCACCGACAGGGCACTATGGCTACACCTTC.

J is TRBJ2-3 and V is TRBV5-1, with TRBD1 as a possible D gene (6 bases). The V and J ends lost 3 bases and 4 bases respectively, with 9 bases between them. Germline loops: CDR1 SGHRS, CDR2 YFSETQ. This CDR3 is built from 13 residues. The CDR3 is CASSSTGSDTQYF. The CDR3 coding sequence is TGCGCCAGCAGCTCCACAGGGTCAGATACGCAGTATTTT.

The chain joins TRBV9 to TRBJ2-2; 9 bases map to TRBD2. V lost 0 bases, J lost 2 bases, and 2 bases stayed unmatched. Germline V CDR1 and CDR2: SGDLS, YYNGEE. CDR3 length: 16 amino acids. CDR3 region: CASSVASGANTGELFF. CDR3 nucleotides: TGTGCCAGCAGCGTAGCTAGCGGGGCAAACACCGGGGAGCTGTTTTTT.

CDR3: CAWSVRSGSDAYF. The CDR3 DNA is TGTGCCTGGAGTGTACGTTCTGGGAGCGACGCCTACTTC. The chain carries TRBV30 and TRBJ2-7; TRBD2 might be the D (5 bases). This CDR3 has 13 amino acids. V was cut by 0 bases and J by 13 bases, with 19 bases left in between. Germline V gives CDR1 GTSNPN, CDR2 SVGIG (reference sequence).

The rearrangement uses TRBV28 and TRBJ1-2, with D perhaps TRBD1 (6 bases). Trimming shortened V by 6 bases and J by 4 bases, and 12 bases separated the two germline ends. The CDR3 is 13 amino acids. CDR1 is MDHEN, CDR2 SYDVKM, per germline. The CDR3 region is CASREQGIYGYTF. Here the CDR3 DNA reads TGTGCCAGCAGGGAACAGGGTATCTATGGCTACACCTTC.

In DNA form, the CDR3 reads TGTGCCAGCAGCTGGGTGGACAGGGGGAACACTGAAGCTTTCTTT. It translates to CASSWVDRGNTEAFF. The gene calls are TRBV7-9 and TRBJ1-1, with 9 bases matching TRBD1. The CDR3 extends over 15 amino acids. Per the germline V gene, CDR1 is SEHNR and CDR2 is FQNEAQ (reference sequence). Unmatched junction bases numbered 4, after V lost 4 bases and J lost 1 base.

V usage is TRBV4-1 and J usage is TRBJ1-4; 11 bases align to TRBD1. J gave up 5 bases and V 4 bases, and 6 bases lay outside the gene matches. This CDR3 is 16 amino acids long. Germline-derived CDR1 and CDR2 are MGHRA and YSYEKL. CDR3 sequence: CASSLFGTGGNEKLFF. The CDR3 nucleotides read TGCGCCAGCAGCCTTTTTGGGACAGGGGGGAATGAAAAACTGTTTTTT.

The V and J genes are TRBV7-9 and TRBJ2-1; 11 positions agree with TRBD1. The CDR3 runs to 15 residues. V was pared by 7 bases and J by 7 bases, with 9 bases of the junction left unmatched. CDR1 is SEHNR, CDR2 FQNEAQ, per germline (reference sequence). DNA of the CDR3: TGTGCCAGCATCGTCCGGGGGACAGGGGGAAATGAGCAGTTCTTC. It yields the protein CASIVRGTGGNEQFF.

The V and J genes are TRBV7-2 and TRBJ1-2; D possibly corresponds to TRBD1 (6 bases). This CDR3 is built from 17 residues. Trimming removed 0 bases at V and 6 bases at J, with 20 bases between. The germline V gene encodes CDR1 SGHTA and CDR2 FQGNSA. CDR3 in DNA: TGTGCCAGCAGCTTAGCCTGGGGCGGGGGCGCCATACATGGCTACACCTTC. It encodes CASSLAWGGGAIHGYTF. Full variable domain (outside the CDR3, taken from reference TRBV7-2 and TRBJ1-2): GAGVSQSPSNKVTEKGKDVELRCDPISGHTALYWYRQSLGQGLEFLIYFQGNSAPDKSGLPSDRFSAERTGGSVSTLTIQRTQQEDSAVYLCASSLAWGGGAIHGYTFGSGTRLTVV.

The chain uses TRBV7-2 and TRBJ2-1; D is possibly TRBD2 (6 bases). In germline, CDR1 is SGHTA, CDR2 FQGNSA. Between the trimmed V and J ends, which lost 3 bases and 9 bases, there was a span of 15 bases. This CDR3 region has 14 residues. The DNA for the CDR3 is TGTGCCAGCAGCTTCCGGGGAGGCAATGGTGAGCAGTTCTTC. Its protein product is CASSFRGGNGEQFF.

This clone was seen once. The chain has TRBV7-2 and TRBJ1-2; 7 bases align to TRBD1. From germline, CDR1 is SGHTA and CDR2 FQGNSA. The CDR3 sequence is 14 residues long. The junction had 4 bases not matched to a gene; V was cut back by 1 base and J by 5 bases. The CDR3 DNA reads TGTGCCAGCAGCTTAGTCCAGGGGGATTATGGCTACACCTTC. Translating gives CASSLVQGDYGYTF.